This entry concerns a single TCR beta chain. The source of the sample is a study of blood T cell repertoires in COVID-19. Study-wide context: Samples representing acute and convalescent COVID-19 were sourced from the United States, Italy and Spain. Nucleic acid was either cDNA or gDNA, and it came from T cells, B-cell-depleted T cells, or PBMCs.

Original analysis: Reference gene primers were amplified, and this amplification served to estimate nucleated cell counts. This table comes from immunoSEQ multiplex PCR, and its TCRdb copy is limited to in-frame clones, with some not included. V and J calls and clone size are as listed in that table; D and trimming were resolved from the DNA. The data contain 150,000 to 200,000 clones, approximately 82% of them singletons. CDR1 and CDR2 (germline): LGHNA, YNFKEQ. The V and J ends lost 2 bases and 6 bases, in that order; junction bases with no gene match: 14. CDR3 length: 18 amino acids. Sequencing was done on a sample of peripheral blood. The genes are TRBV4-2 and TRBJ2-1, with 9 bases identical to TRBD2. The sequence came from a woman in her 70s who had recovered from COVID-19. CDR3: CASSQPPGSGREPNEQFF. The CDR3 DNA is TGTGCCAGCAGCCAACCACCCGGTAGCGGGAGAGAACCCAATGAGCAGTTCTTC.